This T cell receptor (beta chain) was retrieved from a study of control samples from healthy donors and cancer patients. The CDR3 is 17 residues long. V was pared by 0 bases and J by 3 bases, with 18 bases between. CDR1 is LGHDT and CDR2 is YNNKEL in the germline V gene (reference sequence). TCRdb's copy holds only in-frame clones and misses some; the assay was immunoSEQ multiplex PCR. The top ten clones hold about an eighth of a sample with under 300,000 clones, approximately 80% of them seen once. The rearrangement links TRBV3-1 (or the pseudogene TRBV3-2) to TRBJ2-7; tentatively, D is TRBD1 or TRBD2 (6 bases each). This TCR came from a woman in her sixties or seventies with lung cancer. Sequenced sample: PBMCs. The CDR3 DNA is TGTGCCAGCAGCCAAGATGTCGGGGGCCACAAAGGCTACGAGCAGTACTTC. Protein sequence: CASSQDVGGHKGYEQYF.